This T cell receptor (beta chain) was captured by sequencing in a study of T cells in Graves' hyperthyroidism and ophthalmopathy. Whole-study context: Peripheral blood was collected at initial diagnosis, before any treatment.

This clonotype came up many times. What was amplified from RNA transcripts were TCR beta CDR3 regions. RT-PCR in the first round (using the HTBI primer set) targeted the TCR CDR3. TCRdb re-called the multiplex PCR reads through MiXCR, storing one row per CDR3 protein. This table has hundreds of thousands of distinct CDR3 sequences, approximately 15% appearing once. Exclusion of a patient resulted from uncontrolled infection, other autoimmune disease, pregnancy or lactation. The germline V gene encodes CDR1 DFQATT and CDR2 SNEGSKA (reference sequence). The CDR3 has 17 residues. The J segment lost 5 bases and the V segment lost 7 bases, leaving 12 bases of the junction unmatched.

The sequence derives from a woman under 30 with Graves' hyperthyroidism. The V and J genes are TRBV20-1 and TRBJ2-1; 15 bases line up with TRBD2. The source material was blood. CDR3 amino acids: CSVIPGTSGRRDNEQFF. The CDR3 region has the DNA TGCAGTGTTATACCCGGGACTAGCGGGAGGCGAGACAATGAGCAGTTCTTC.